One T cell receptor beta chain is described in this entry. Unique molecular identifiers tagged the TCRbeta library. From the PCR reads, TCRdb called clonotypes with MiXCR, one entry per CDR3 protein. The sample has around 370,000 distinct CDR3 sequences; 10% are singletons. The data belong to a study of T-cell reconstitution after alpha-beta-depleted transplantation in children. In germline, CDR1 is DFQATT, CDR2 SNEGSKA (reference sequence). The CDR3 runs 14 residues. V was pared by 1 base and J by 1 base, with 10 bases between. Sequences were derived from PBMCs from the stem cell graft donor, sampled from the stem cell graft. The chain uses TRBV20-1 and TRBJ2-5, with D tentatively TRBD1 (6 bases). This sequence originates from a human donor who donated a stem cell graft to a child with acute lymphoblastic leukemia. Here the CDR3 reads CSARGSGAQETQYF. The CDR3 DNA reads TGCAGTGCTAGAGGTTCAGGGGCCCAAGAGACCCAGTACTTC.